A selection of T cell receptor beta chains follows, all from one sample in a study of T cell clones after liver transplantation. Profiled with immunoSEQ multiplex PCR; TCRdb holds only in-frame clones, not every one. The sample gives around 100,000 clones, approximately 78% of which show up once; about 0.89% is in the top ten. The sample was CD4+ T cells from blood, taken before liver transplant. Receptors originate from a human donor who received a liver transplant. Both conserved end residues are part of each CDR3. D genes are given only for firm matches. Clone size is shown for a subset of rows, as once, few, many or a class of expanded clone.

j_call | d_call | clone_size | v_call | cdr3_aa | cdr3_nt
TRBJ1-1 | NA | NA | TRBV18 | CASQKKIGTEAFF | TGTGCCAGCCAAAAAAAGATTGGGACTGAAGCTTTCTTT
TRBJ1-2 | TRBD1 | NA | TRBV7-2 | CASSRTGGGYTF | TGTGCCAGCAGCAGGACAGGGGGAGGCTACACCTTC
TRBJ2-4 | NA | NA | TRBV27 | CASTLRGGPHKNIQYF | TGTGCCAGCACCCTTAGGGGGGGGCCCCACAAAAACATTCAGTACTTC
TRBJ1-5 | NA | few | TRBV28 | CASSRPGYSNQPQHF | TGTGCCAGCAGTAGACCAGGGTATAGCAATCAGCCCCAGCATTTT
TRBJ1-1 | NA | NA | TRBV27 | CASSFVPSGNTEAFF | TGTGCCAGCAGTTTTGTCCCTAGCGGGAACACTGAAGCTTTCTTT
TRBJ1-1 | NA | NA | TRBV6-1 | CASPRWEGGEAFF | TGTGCCAGCCCCAGGTGGGAAGGGGGTGAAGCTTTCTTT
TRBJ1-2 | NA | NA | TRBV6-1 | CASINFGNYGYTF | TGTGCCAGCATCAACTTTGGGAACTATGGCTACACCTTC
TRBJ1-2 | NA | NA | TRBV20-1 | CSASSLGGYTF | TGCAGTGCTAGCTCCCTTGGTGGCTACACCTTC
TRBJ2-4 | NA | NA | TRBV7-2 | CASSSSTNIQYF | TGTGCCAGCAGCTCCTCAACGAACATTCAGTACTTC
TRBJ2-3 | NA | few | TRBV19 | CASSTSHTDTQYF | TGTGCCAGTAGTACAAGTCACACAGATACGCAGTATTTT
TRBJ2-7 | TRBD1 | once | TRBV5-1 | CASSLAQGVNEQYF | TGCGCCAGCAGCTTGGCGCAGGGGGTAAACGAGCAGTACTTC
TRBJ2-3 | NA | NA | TRBV6-6 | CASSYSSRRSTDTQYF | TGTGCCAGCAGTTACTCGAGCCGGAGAAGCACAGATACGCAGTATTTT
TRBJ1-1 | NA | NA | TRBV9 | CASSVDEYTEAFF | TGTGCCAGCAGCGTAGACGAGTACACTGAAGCTTTCTTT
TRBJ2-7 | NA | NA | TRBV27 | CASSLQARAFYEQYF | TGTGCCAGCAGTTTACAGGCTAGGGCCTTCTACGAGCAGTACTTC